Presented here are 29 T cell receptor beta chains from one specimen sequenced in a study of blood T cell repertoires in COVID-19. Sequencing was performed with immunoSEQ multiplex PCR; in TCRdb, only in-frame clones are kept and a portion is missing. The repertoire holds approximately 140,000 clones, with 86% as singletons. Sequencing was done on a sample of peripheral blood. These receptor sequences come from an older man with acute or convalescent COVID-19.

V and J are TRBV7-2 and TRBJ2-7; 10 nucleotides line up with TRBD1. The germline V gene has CDR1 SGHTA and CDR2 FQGNSA. V trimming: 2 bases; J trimming: 3 bases; junction bases outside the gene matches: 1. CDR3 length: 14 residues. CDR3 in amino acids: CASSLRDRGYEQYF. The CDR3 nucleotides are TGTGCCAGCAGCTTACGGGACAGGGGCTACGAGCAGTACTTC.

V is TRBV29-1 and J is TRBJ2-1, with 7 bases identical to TRBD1. Germline V gives CDR1 SQVTM, CDR2 ANQGSEA. This CDR3 has 11 amino acids. Trimming at V came to 5 bases and at J to 7 bases, leaving 2 bases not matched to a gene. CDR3 sequence reads: CSVRQGNEQFF. The CDR3 DNA reads as TGCAGCGTTCGACAGGGAAATGAGCAGTTCTTC.

CDR3 nucleotide sequence: TGTGCCAGCAGCTTAGACGGGAGCCCCACCGGGGAGCTGTTTTTT. Residues: CASSLDGSPTGELFF. The chain recombines TRBV7-2 with TRBJ2-2; D perhaps matches TRBD2 (6 bases). The germline V gene encodes CDR1 SGHTA and CDR2 FQGNSA. The V and J ends lost 1 base and 4 bases respectively, with 10 bases between them. The CDR3 is made up of 15 amino acids.

The chain has TRBV29-1 and TRBJ2-3; 11 bases agree with TRBD1. Trimming at V came to 7 bases and at J to 0 bases, leaving 3 bases not matched to a gene. This CDR3 contains 14 residues. Per germline, CDR1 SQVTM and CDR2 ANQGSEA. CDR3 DNA sequence: TGCAGCGCAGGACAGGGGGCAAGCACAGATACGCAGTATTTT. Translation: CSAGQGASTDTQYF.

The rearrangement joins TRBV19 to TRBJ2-5, with 9 nucleotides matching TRBD2. The V segment lost 6 bases and the J segment 1 base; nucleotides outside the gene matches: 3. From germline, CDR1 is LNHDA and CDR2 SQIVND (reference sequence). The length of the CDR3 is 14 residues. CDR3 residues: CASSPSGIQETQYF. The CDR3, as DNA: TGTGCCAGTAGCCCTAGCGGGATCCAAGAGACCCAGTACTTC. The whole variable domain, remainder taken from reference TRBV19 and TRBJ2-5, is DGGITQSPKYLFRKEGQNVTLSCEQNLNHDAMYWYRQDPGQGLRLIYYSQIVNDFQKGDIAEGYSVSREKKESFPLTVTSAQKNPTAFYLCASSPSGIQETQYFGPGTRLLVL.

The rearrangement joins TRBV18 to TRBJ2-7; 9 bases are a match to TRBD1. Trimming at V came to 3 bases and at J to 2 bases, leaving 2 bases not matched to a gene. Looked up from germline, CDR1 is KGHSH and CDR2 is LQKENI. This CDR3 has 14 amino acids. The CDR3 sequence is CASSPGTGTYEQYF. The CDR3 bases are TGTGCCAGCTCACCCGGGACAGGGACCTACGAGCAGTACTTC.

The chain couples TRBV19 to TRBJ2-5; the D is unclear. Trimming took 5 bases from V and 5 from J, leaving 12 bases between them. CDR3 length: 13 amino acids. The germline V gene has CDR1 LNHDA and CDR2 SQIVND (reference sequence). CDR3 bases: TGTGCCAGTAGTGATCAAGGCGGCGAGACCCAGTACTTC. Amino acids: CASSDQGGETQYF.

V gene TRBV20-1 combines with J gene TRBJ1-2; D is undetermined. Germline V gives CDR1 DFQATT, CDR2 SNEGSKA (reference sequence). V lost 5 bases and J lost 3, with 7 bases in between. The CDR3 sequence is 11 residues long. CDR3 sequence reads: CSALEDYGYTF. The CDR3 DNA reads TGCAGTGCTCTTGAGGACTATGGCTACACCTTC.

The gene calls are TRBV11-2 and TRBJ1-4, with 8 bases fitting TRBD1. The V gene end was trimmed by 5 bases and the J gene end by 6 bases; junction bases not matched to a gene: 8. CDR1 and CDR2 (germline): SGHAT, FQNNGV. CDR3 length: 15 residues. CDR3 residues: CASSLTGGRDEKLFF. CDR3 bases: TGTGCCAGCAGCCTAACAGGGGGTAGGGATGAAAAACTGTTTTTT.

The chain employs TRBV24-1 and TRBJ2-3; the D gene is possibly TRBD2 (5 bases). The V gene lost 3 bases and the J gene lost 4 bases, with 13 bases spanning the gap. The CDR3 length is 15 residues. CDR1 and CDR2 (germline): KGHDR, SFDVKD. CDR3 protein: CATSDPGGLPDTQYF. The DNA of the CDR3 is TGTGCCACCAGTGATCCGGGCGGACTGCCAGATACGCAGTATTTT.

The chain couples TRBV28 to TRBJ2-7, with 16 bases identical to TRBD2. J was trimmed by 1 base and V by 5 bases; bases with no gene match: 8. CDR1 MDHEN and CDR2 SYDVKM come from the germline V gene. The CDR3 totals 18 residues. CDR3 region: CASSLPGLAGGLSYEQYF. The CDR3 coding sequence is TGTGCCAGCAGTCTACCGGGACTAGCGGGAGGGCTATCCTACGAGCAGTACTTC.

V is TRBV6-5 and J is TRBJ2-1, with 9 positions matching TRBD1. The CDR3 contains 16 residues. CDR1 and CDR2 from the germline V gene are MNHEY and SVGAGI. The V segment lost 0 bases and the J segment 6 bases; nucleotides outside the gene matches: 6. The CDR3 DNA reads TGTGCCAGCAGTTACTCGATGGGACAGGGCACCAATGAGCAGTTCTTC. It is translated as CASSYSMGQGTNEQFF.

This rearrangement joins TRBV24-1 to TRBJ1-5; 7 bases align to TRBD1. The germline CDR1 and CDR2 sequences are KGHDR and SFDVKD. The J segment lost 5 bases and the V segment lost 7 bases, leaving 7 bases of the junction unmatched. CDR3 length: 14 residues. The CDR3 DNA reads as TGTGCCACCAGCTCGGGACAGTTCGATCAGCCCCAGCATTTT. Translated: CATSSGQFDQPQHF.

V is TRBV18 and J is TRBJ2-7; TRBD2 is a possible D gene (5 bases). Germline V gives CDR1 KGHSH, CDR2 LQKENI. Trimming took off 3 bases at V and 6 bases at J, with 15 bases between the two ends. The CDR3 length is 14 residues. The CDR3 DNA follows: TGTGCCAGCTCACCGACCGCGGGTTCGGGCGAGCAGTACTTC. Amino acid sequence: CASSPTAGSGEQYF.

The rearrangement uses TRBV9 and TRBJ2-7, with 11 bases fitting TRBD2. Losses at the gene ends were 4 bases for V and 2 bases for J; bases not matched to a gene: 5. Germline V CDR1 and CDR2: SGDLS, YYNGEE. The CDR3 spans 15 residues. The CDR3 nucleotides read TGTGCCAGCAGCCCGCGGACTAGCGGGCCCTACGAGCAGTACTTC. Amino acid sequence: CASSPRTSGPYEQYF. The full variable domain, in which reference TRBV9 and TRBJ2-7 provide the parts outside the CDR3, is DSGVTQTPKHLITATGQRVTLRCSPRSGDLSVYWYQQSLDQGLQFLIQYYNGEERAKGNILERFSAQQFPDLHSELNLSSLELGDSALYFCASSPRTSGPYEQYFGPGTRLTVT.

The gene calls are TRBV12-3 or TRBV12-4 and TRBJ1-2; 8 nucleotides line up with TRBD1. The CDR3 is made up of 13 amino acids. The V and J ends lost 7 bases and 4 bases, in that order; junction bases with no gene match: 5. The DNA for the CDR3 is TGTGCCAGCACTCGGACAGGGACCTATGGCTACACCTTC. This gives the protein CASTRTGTYGYTF.

This chain uses TRBV27 with TRBJ1-3; perhaps TRBD1 as D (6 bases). The CDR3 loop spans 16 amino acids. Germline values: CDR1 MNHEY, CDR2 SMNVEV (reference sequence). Trimming removed 5 bases from V and 4 bases from J, with 18 bases in between. The CDR3 spells CASSPRGRGPGNTIYF. Written as DNA, the CDR3 is TGTGCCAGCAGTCCCAGGGGACGCGGTCCGGGAAACACCATATATTTT.

The chain couples TRBV4-1 to TRBJ2-3, with 15 bases that match TRBD2. Germline lookup yields CDR1 MGHRA and CDR2 YSYEKL. The CDR3 totals 17 residues. The J segment lost 3 bases and the V segment lost 4 bases, leaving 5 bases of the junction unmatched. The CDR3 DNA reads as TGCGCCAGCAGCCTCGGCGGACTAGCGGGAGGGACAGATACGCAGTATTTT. Translated, it gives CASSLGGLAGGTDTQYF.

The chain employs TRBV7-9 and TRBJ2-2; D gene unclear. V shed 7 bases and J shed 2 bases, with 14 bases lying between them. Germline V gene lookup returns CDR1 SEHNR and CDR2 FQNEAQ (reference sequence). The CDR3 is 15 amino acids. The CDR3, as DNA: TGTGCCAGCACCATGGGCCTGAGTAACACCGGGGAGCTGTTTTTT. Protein product: CASTMGLSNTGELFF.

Notes on this clone: The sample contains more than one DNA sequence encoding this CDR3. This chain connects TRBV5-1 to TRBJ2-3, with D tentatively TRBD2 (5 bases). Germline V lookup: CDR1 SGHRS, CDR2 YFSETQ. V was trimmed by 1 base and J by 5 bases, leaving 8 bases between them. The CDR3 is 13 residues long. CDR3 in DNA: TGCGCCAGCAGCTTGCGGGGTGAAGATACGCAGTATTTT. Amino acid sequence: CASSLRGEDTQYF.

The V and J genes are TRBV29-1 and TRBJ2-5, with TRBD2 as a possible D gene (5 bases). Germline V gives CDR1 SQVTM, CDR2 ANQGSEA. The CDR3 loop spans 12 amino acids. V lost 4 bases and J 5 bases, leaving 11 bases between the germline ends. The CDR3 DNA reads TGCAGCGTTGCGGAGGTTGGGGAGACCCAGTACTTC. It yields the protein CSVAEVGETQYF.

The gene calls are TRBV7-8 and TRBJ1-1, with 7 bases identical to TRBD1. In germline, CDR1 is SGHVS, CDR2 FQNEAQ. The CDR3 loop spans 15 amino acids. The junction had 9 bases not matched to a gene; V was cut back by 5 bases and J by 3 bases. The CDR3 DNA is TGTGCCAGCAGCCAGAGACAGGGTGGGGACACTGAAGCTTTCTTT. Translation gives CASSQRQGGDTEAFF.

The chain joins TRBV19 to TRBJ1-5; TRBD1 agrees at 8 bases. The CDR3 length is 14 residues. The ends lost 2 bases at V and 5 bases at J; junction bases unmatched: 2. The V gene's germline CDR1 is LNHDA and CDR2 SQIVND (reference sequence). CDR3 DNA sequence: TGTGCCAGTAGTATACAGGGGGCGGATCAGCCCCAGCATTTT. Translating it yields CASSIQGADQPQHF.

The chain recombines TRBV27 with TRBJ2-7; 9 bases fit TRBD1. This CDR3 has 13 amino acids. The germline V gene encodes CDR1 MNHEY and CDR2 SMNVEV (reference sequence). Trimming removed 8 bases from V and 6 bases from J; junction bases left unmatched: 8. The CDR3 spells CASGGTGFLEQYF. Written as DNA, the CDR3 is TGTGCCAGCGGGGGGACAGGGTTCCTCGAGCAGTACTTC.

CDR3 sequence (DNA): TGTGCCACCAGTGATCTGGGGACTAGCGGCACAGATACGCAGTATTTT. It translates to CATSDLGTSGTDTQYF. The J gene is TRBJ2-3, the V gene TRBV24-1, with 10 positions matching TRBD2. The CDR3 loop spans 16 amino acids. The V segment lost 3 bases and the J segment 1 base; nucleotides outside the gene matches: 3. Looked up from germline, CDR1 is KGHDR and CDR2 is SFDVKD.

The J gene is TRBJ1-4, the V gene TRBV2, with TRBD1 as a possible D gene (5 bases). CDR1 and CDR2 from the germline V gene are SNHLY and FYNNEI. V was cut by 7 bases and J by 3 bases, with 9 bases left in between. CDR3 length: 13 residues. CDR3 protein: CASKRDSNEKLFF. CDR3 bases: TGTGCCAGCAAACGGGACTCTAATGAAAAACTGTTTTTT.

This chain links TRBV29-1 with TRBJ2-3, with 9 bases aligning to TRBD2. V lost 7 bases, J lost 4 bases, and 18 bases stayed unmatched. CDR1 is SQVTM and CDR2 is ANQGSEA in the germline V gene. The CDR3 runs 17 residues. CDR3 region: CSARIFGGRALSDTQYF. The CDR3, as DNA: TGCAGCGCGCGAATTTTTGGCGGGAGGGCCTTATCAGATACGCAGTATTTT.

The chain employs TRBV29-1 and TRBJ2-2; 7 bases are shared with TRBD2. With 5 bases clipped from V and 7 bases from J, the junction kept 7 bases outside the gene matches. CDR1 and CDR2 from the germline V gene are SQVTM and ANQGSEA. This CDR3 is built from 13 residues. This CDR3 reads CSVLRLADGELFF. Written as DNA, the CDR3 is TGCAGCGTTCTGAGACTAGCCGACGGGGAGCTGTTTTTT.

The rearrangement joins TRBV10-3 to TRBJ1-1; no definite D call. Trimming took 3 bases from V and 2 from J, leaving 13 bases between them. CDR1 is ENHRY and CDR2 is SYGVKD in the germline V gene. The CDR3 runs 15 residues. The CDR3 nucleotides are TGTGCCATCAGTGAAGGAGGGCTGGGAAACACTGAAGCTTTCTTT. Encoded protein: CAISEGGLGNTEAFF.